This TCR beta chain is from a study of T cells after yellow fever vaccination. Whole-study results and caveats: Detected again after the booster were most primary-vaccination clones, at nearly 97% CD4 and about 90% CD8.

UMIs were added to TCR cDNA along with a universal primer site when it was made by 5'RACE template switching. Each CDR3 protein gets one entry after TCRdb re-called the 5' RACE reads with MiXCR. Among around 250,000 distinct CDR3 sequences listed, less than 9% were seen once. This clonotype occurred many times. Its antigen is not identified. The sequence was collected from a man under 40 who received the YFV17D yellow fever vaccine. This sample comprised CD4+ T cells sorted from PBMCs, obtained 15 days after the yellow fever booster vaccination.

The chain's CDR3 is CASLLAGGSNEQFF. CDR3 nucleotides: TGTGCCAGCCTACTAGCGGGAGGGTCCAATGAGCAGTTCTTC. The V and J genes are TRBV3-1 and TRBJ2-1, with 13 bases that match TRBD2. This CDR3 has 14 residues. CDR1 and CDR2 from the germline V gene are LGHDT and YNNKEL (reference sequence). The J segment lost 6 bases and the V segment lost 8 bases, leaving 4 bases of the junction unmatched.